This TCR beta chain originates from a study of T cell clonotyping in hematopoietic cell transplantation. Some clones are missing from TCRdb's copy, which holds only in-frame ones; the method was immunoSEQ multiplex PCR. Seen here are approximately 12,000 clones, under 75% observed once, and the top ten hold under 15%. This clone has only one observation. Germline-derived CDR1 and CDR2 are MDHEN and SYDVKM. V lost 7 bases to trimming and J lost 1 base; unmatched junction nucleotides: 12. The CDR3 extends over 17 amino acids. This receptor was identified in a male patient aged 55 to 69 who had an allogeneic stem cell transplant from an unrelated donor, so the T cells may come from the graft donor. Some clones in this sample may be carry-over from other donors' samples. The chain carries TRBV28 and TRBJ1-2, with 10 bases aligning to TRBD1. The sequenced sample was peripheral blood mononuclear cells, obtained 180 days after allogeneic stem cell transplant. The CDR3 DNA follows: TGTGCCAGCAAGGGGCGGCGGACAGGGGGGTTTAACTATGGCTACACCTTC. Translated: CASKGRRTGGFNYGYTF.